Sequencing of this T cell receptor (beta chain) was carried out in a study of cytomegalovirus exposure and HLA in healthy donors. Overall study results and limits: A later analysis reported that several of the most significant clusters appeared to be linked to common viral pathogens, among them Epstein-Barr virus.

Germline CDR1 and CDR2: SGHRS and YFSETQ. The CDR3 consists of 19 residues. Trimming cost V 4 bases and J 0 bases; bases outside gene matches: 12. The PCR used 60 Vbeta and 13 Jbeta primers. Sequencing was performed with immunoSEQ multiplex PCR; in TCRdb, only in-frame clones are kept and a portion is missing. The sample has fewer than 110,000 clones; more than 65% are singletons. This clone appeared a single time. Its antigen remains unidentified. The sequenced sample consisted of PBMCs. The clonotype originates from a man under 40 in good health and CMV-seronegative. The J gene is TRBJ1-6, the V gene TRBV5-1; TRBD1 agrees at 8 bases. CDR3 protein: CASSGTGTGGSSYNSPLHF. DNA for the CDR3: TGCGCCAGCAGCGGAACCGGGACAGGAGGAAGCTCCTATAATTCACCCCTCCACTTT.